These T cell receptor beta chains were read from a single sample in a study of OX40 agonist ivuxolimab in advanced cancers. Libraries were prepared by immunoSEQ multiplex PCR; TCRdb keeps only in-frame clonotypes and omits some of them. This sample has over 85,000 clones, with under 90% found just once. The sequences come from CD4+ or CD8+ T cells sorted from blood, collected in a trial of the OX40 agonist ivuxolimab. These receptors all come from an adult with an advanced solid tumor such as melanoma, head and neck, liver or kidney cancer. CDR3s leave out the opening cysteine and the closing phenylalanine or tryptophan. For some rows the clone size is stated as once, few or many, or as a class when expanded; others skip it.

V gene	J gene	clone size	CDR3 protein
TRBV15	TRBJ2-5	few	ATSSGLAVSETQY
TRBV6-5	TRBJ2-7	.	ASSYSYRVMSEQY
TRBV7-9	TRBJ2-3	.	ASGAPPRRGSTDTQY
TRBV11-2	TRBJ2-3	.	ASSLDELHTQY
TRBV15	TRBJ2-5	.	ATSRPRTGPETQY
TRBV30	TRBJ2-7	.	AWMKGGNPYEQY
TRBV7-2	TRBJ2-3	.	ASSSTQGLSTDTQY
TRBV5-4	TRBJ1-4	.	ASSLRRQSGGEKLF
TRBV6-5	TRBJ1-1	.	ASSSFDRGEAF
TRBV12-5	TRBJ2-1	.	ASAPGLARNEQF
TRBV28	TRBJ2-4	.	ASSLEDRAEDQY
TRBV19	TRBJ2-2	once	ASSIKGATDATGELF